This T cell receptor beta chain originates from a study of shared clonotypes between healthy human individuals. Sequencing was performed with immunoSEQ multiplex PCR; in TCRdb, only in-frame clones are kept and a portion is missing. Of roughly 890,000 clones listed, 85% to 95% were seen once; the top ten hold 24%. Trimming removed 6 bases from V and 3 bases from J, with 17 bases in between. The CDR3 covers 14 residues. CDR1 SQVTM and CDR2 ANQGSEA come from the germline V gene. Naive CD8 cells were CD45RO-negative, positively selected for CCR7, excluding terminally differentiated effector memory CD45RA+ cells. Those who donated were healthy HIV-negative adults, with no recent acute infections or vaccinations reported.

The chain links TRBV29-1 to TRBJ1-2; D not resolved. Sample: naive CD8+ T cells sorted from blood. This TCR came from a man aged 30-40 years in good health. The CDR3 coding sequence is TGCAGCGTCTCGGACCCCCGGCTTTACTATGGCTACACCTTC. It translates to CSVSDPRLYYGYTF.